A selection of T cell receptor beta chains follows, all from one sample in a study of T cell repertoires in cytomegalovirus infection. TCRdb used MiXCR to reprocess the reads, holding one entry per CDR3 protein. Of around 740,000 distinct CDR3 sequences in the sample, 35% to 45% are singletons; the top ten hold 2.5% to 3.5%. The sequenced sample was PBMCs. These receptors came from a human donor in good health (CMV status not recorded). Some clones in this sample may be carry-over from other donors' samples. The CDR3 runs from the conserved cysteine through the conserved F or W. The size field is filled for only some rows; it gives once, few, many or a size class.

J: TRBJ2-2
size: few
V: TRBV6-1
CDR3: CASSEGVLAGVGTGELFF

J: TRBJ2-3
size: -
V: TRBV6-5
CDR3: CASRTQEDTQYF

J: TRBJ2-5
size: few
V: TRBV7-8
CDR3: CASSLALVGGQETQYF

J: TRBJ2-1
size: -
V: TRBV19
CDR3: CASSIVLAGSYNEQFF

J: TRBJ2-7
size: -
V: TRBV6-5
CDR3: CASSRGTIPGGEQYF

J: TRBJ1-4
size: -
V: TRBV7-9
CDR3: CASSFPLGEKLFF

J: TRBJ2-7
size: -
V: TRBV19
CDR3: CASSMQALTSGNSYEQYF

J: TRBJ1-1
size: few
V: TRBV7-9
CDR3: CASLSLTGEAFF

J: TRBJ1-4
size: -
V: TRBV7-9
CDR3: CASSSGHYEKLFF

J: TRBJ2-7
size: -
V: TRBV25-1
CDR3: CASSELDDSYEQYF

J: TRBJ2-1
size: many
V: TRBV7-2
CDR3: CASSRGTSGSKSYNEQFF

J: TRBJ1-3
size: -
V: TRBV10-3
CDR3: CAATAHRDSGNTIYF

J: TRBJ2-7
size: -
V: TRBV28
CDR3: CASRLAGGPYEQYF

J: TRBJ2-1
size: -
V: TRBV24-1
CDR3: CATSARGPNEQFF

J: TRBJ2-1
size: -
V: TRBV20-1
CDR3: CSAKRELGNEQFF

J: TRBJ1-1
size: few
V: TRBV5-6
CDR3: CASSRPWGGAEAFF

J: TRBJ1-4
size: -
V: TRBV29-1
CDR3: CSVLRTGLGEKLFF

J: TRBJ2-1
size: -
V: TRBV5-6
CDR3: CASRGDRGYSPGQFF

J: TRBJ1-5
size: -
V: TRBV7-9
CDR3: CASSLWTGGRANQPQHF

J: TRBJ2-6
size: -
V: TRBV12-3/TRBV12-4
CDR3: CASSFYPGARSGANVLTF

J: TRBJ1-1
size: -
V: TRBV18
CDR3: CASSPSDRNTEAFF

J: TRBJ2-1
size: few
V: TRBV12-5
CDR3: CASRSDGYEQFF

J: TRBJ2-7
size: many
V: TRBV7-2
CDR3: CASSLGRTVAYSYEQYF

J: TRBJ1-2
size: -
V: TRBV15
CDR3: CATSRAGGLGGYTF

J: TRBJ1-5
size: -
V: TRBV4-1
CDR3: CASSQVWDSNQPQHF

J: TRBJ1-6
size: -
V: TRBV20-1
CDR3: CSAGASGTENSPLHF

J: TRBJ2-1
size: -
V: TRBV7-2
CDR3: CACSWEWGAQYNEQFF

J: TRBJ1-1
size: -
V: TRBV12-3/TRBV12-4
CDR3: CASSRYGPEAFF

J: TRBJ2-1
size: -
V: TRBV20-1
CDR3: CSARGWLAGYNEQFF

J: TRBJ2-3
size: few
V: TRBV6-5
CDR3: CASRARGIASTDTQYF

J: TRBJ2-7
size: few
V: TRBV10-3
CDR3: CAISVGRGSSYEQYF

J: TRBJ1-5
size: -
V: TRBV6-1
CDR3: CASSEYTGGNQPQHF

J: TRBJ1-1
size: -
V: TRBV15
CDR3: CATSWTTGSAEAFF

J: TRBJ1-4
size: -
V: TRBV19
CDR3: CASRSGAGEIVEKLFF

J: TRBJ1-1
size: few
V: TRBV18
CDR3: CASSPLDRLNTEAFF

J: TRBJ1-5
size: many
V: TRBV7-8
CDR3: CASSGDRDYGEPQHF

J: TRBJ1-2
size: -
V: TRBV28
CDR3: CASSRPPYGYTF

J: TRBJ2-7
size: -
V: TRBV29-1
CDR3: CSGGQGREQYF

J: TRBJ1-5
size: -
V: TRBV7-9
CDR3: CASSLGWGRNQPQHF

J: TRBJ2-1
size: -
V: TRBV5-4
CDR3: CASTTAIGLTSGYNEQFF

J: TRBJ1-6
size: -
V: TRBV20-1
CDR3: CSAILQGNGRNSNSPLHF

J: TRBJ2-3
size: many
V: TRBV7-2
CDR3: CASSLGAGHTDTQYF

J: TRBJ1-1
size: many
V: TRBV12-3/TRBV12-4
CDR3: CASRAGTGNTEAFF

J: TRBJ2-2
size: few
V: TRBV6-8
CDR3: CASSYPGQGVFHRGNTGELFF

J: TRBJ1-1
size: many
V: TRBV7-6
CDR3: CASSQVTENTEAFF